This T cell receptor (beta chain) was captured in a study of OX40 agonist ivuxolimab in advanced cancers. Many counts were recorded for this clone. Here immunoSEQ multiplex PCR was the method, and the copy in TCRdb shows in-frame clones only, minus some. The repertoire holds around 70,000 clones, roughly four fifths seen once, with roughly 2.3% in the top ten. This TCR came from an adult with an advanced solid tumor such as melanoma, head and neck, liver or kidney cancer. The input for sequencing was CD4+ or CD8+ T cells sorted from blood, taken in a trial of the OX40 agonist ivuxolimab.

The CDR3 is CASSVRASTDTQYF. CDR3 coding DNA: TGCGCCAGCAGTGTGCGTGCCTCCACAGATACGCAGTATTTT. The chain couples TRBV10-2 to TRBJ2-3; no reliable D call. Trimming shortened V by 4 bases and J by 2 bases, and 10 bases separated the two germline ends. Germline CDR1 WSHSY, CDR2 SAAADI. This CDR3 contains 14 residues.